Listed below are T cell receptor beta chains from one sample, sequenced in a study of blood T cell repertoires in COVID-19. TCRdb's table, derived via immunoSEQ multiplex PCR, lists solely in-frame clones and lacks some. The table includes 250,000 to 350,000 clones, around 85% detected once. Sequencing was done on a sample of peripheral blood. These receptors were collected from a human donor with COVID-19, enrolled during active disease. The donor label of this sample is uncertain. Both conserved end residues are part of each CDR3. D genes are given only for firm matches. Rows may omit the clone size; those that give it use once, few, many or a size class.

d_call	v_call	clone_size	j_call	cdr3_nt	cdr3_aa
.	TRBV20-1	.	TRBJ1-1	TGCAGTGCTAGTTCGGCGGGAGCTGAAGCTTTCTTT	CSASSAGAEAFF
TRBD1	TRBV18	.	TRBJ2-7	TGTGCCAGCTCACGTAAGACAGGGGCGGACTCCTACGAGCAGTACTTC	CASSRKTGADSYEQYF
TRBD2	TRBV4-1	.	TRBJ2-5	TGCGCCAGCAGAGCGGGACTTTCAGAGACCCAGTACTTC	CASRAGLSETQYF
TRBD2	TRBV11-3	.	TRBJ2-6	TGTGCCAGCAGCACTAGCGGGGGAAGCTCTGGGGCCAACGTCCTGACTTTC	CASSTSGGSSGANVLTF
TRBD1	TRBV30	.	TRBJ2-7	TGTGCCTGGAGTGCCCAGGGGGCCTACGAGCAGTACTTC	CAWSAQGAYEQYF
.	TRBV6-1	.	TRBJ2-3	TGTGCCAGCAGTGAAGCGCTTCAAGGACTCTTCACAGATACGCAGTATTTT	CASSEALQGLFTDTQYF
TRBD1	TRBV7-9	.	TRBJ1-6	TGTGCCAGCAGCTTAGGGGGACAGGGGACGGATTCACCCCTCCACTTT	CASSLGGQGTDSPLHF
.	TRBV7-2	.	TRBJ2-7	TGTGCCAGCAGCTTAGATTCGGGGGCCTACGAGCAGTACTTC	CASSLDSGAYEQYF
.	TRBV4-1	.	TRBJ1-2	TGCGCCAGCAGCCAAGGAGGAGCGTTCTATGGCTACACCTTC	CASSQGGAFYGYTF
.	TRBV10-3	.	TRBJ1-5	TGTGCCTCCGCTGCAGGGAGCAATCAGCCCCAGCATTTT	CASAAGSNQPQHF
TRBD1	TRBV2	.	TRBJ1-4	TGTGCCAGCAGCTCCAGGACAGGGGAAACGGAAAAACTGTTTTTT	CASSSRTGETEKLFF
.	TRBV5-6	.	TRBJ2-3	TGTGCCAGCACCTTAGCGTCCCGAGAGTATTTT	CASTLASREYF
.	TRBV25-1	.	TRBJ1-1	TGTGCCAGCAGATGGAGGGGAGACACTGAAGCTTTCTTT	CASRWRGDTEAFF
TRBD1	TRBV28	.	TRBJ2-2	TGTGCCAGCTTTTCCCGACAGGGTAGGAACACCGGGGAGCTGTTTTTT	CASFSRQGRNTGELFF
.	TRBV5-1	.	TRBJ1-3	TGCGCCAGCAGAGGGGACATCGGAAACACCATATATTTT	CASRGDIGNTIYF
.	TRBV14	.	TRBJ1-4	TGTGCCAGCAGCCACAACCCTGGAGGTAGAGGGGAAAAACTGTTTTTT	CASSHNPGGRGEKLFF
.	TRBV7-2	.	TRBJ1-4	TGTGCCAGTAGCCGCCAGGGGAGGGATGAAAAACTGTTTTTT	CASSRQGRDEKLFF
TRBD2	TRBV3-1/TRBV3-2	.	TRBJ2-3	TGTGCCAGCAGCCAAACGGGAGGGCCCACAGATACGCAGTATTTT	CASSQTGGPTDTQYF
.	TRBV30	.	TRBJ1-1	TGTGCCTGGAGTGTAGGAGGTGAAGCTTTCTTT	CAWSVGGEAFF
.	TRBV20-1	.	TRBJ1-2	TGCAGTGCTAGTGCCGGGGTAAGCGGCTACACCTTC	CSASAGVSGYTF
.	TRBV6-5	.	TRBJ2-7	TGTGCCAGCAGAGCACAGGGACTATACGAGCAGTACTTC	CASRAQGLYEQYF
TRBD1	TRBV3-1/TRBV3-2	.	TRBJ1-6	TGTGCCAGCAGCGACGGGACAGAGAATAATTCACCCCTCCACTTT	CASSDGTENNSPLHF
.	TRBV2	.	TRBJ2-3	TGTGCCAGCAGCCACTCTCAGGCTAATACGCAGTATTTT	CASSHSQANTQYF
TRBD2	TRBV5-1	.	TRBJ2-1	TGCGCCAGCAGCCGAGGGTGGCGGGAGGGCTACAATGAGCAGTTCTTC	CASSRGWREGYNEQFF
TRBD1	TRBV2	.	TRBJ1-5	TGTGCCAGCAGTGTGGGACAGGGGAGCAATCAGCCCCAGCATTTT	CASSVGQGSNQPQHF
.	TRBV6-5	.	TRBJ1-1	TGTGCCAGCAGGTACTCCGGGACACCGAACACTGAAGCTTTCTTT	CASRYSGTPNTEAFF
TRBD1	TRBV5-1	.	TRBJ2-5	TGCGCCAGCAGCTTGGCCCCCCTCTGGGACAGCCAAGAGACCCAGTACTTC	CASSLAPLWDSQETQYF
TRBD2	TRBV29-1	few	TRBJ2-1	TGCAGCGTTGTACCGGGGGGGCCCTACAATGAGCAGTTCTTC	CSVVPGGPYNEQFF
.	TRBV6-5	.	TRBJ2-5	TGTGCCAGCAGTTCGCTAGGACAGAGCCAGTACTTC	CASSSLGQSQYF
TRBD1	TRBV6-6	.	TRBJ1-5	TGTGCCAGCAGTTACGGGGACAGGGCTGAGAATCAGCCCCAGCATTTT	CASSYGDRAENQPQHF
TRBD2	TRBV6-6	.	TRBJ2-7	TGTGCCAGCAGTTACTCGTTGGCGGGAGGACGATACGAGCAGTACTTC	CASSYSLAGGRYEQYF
TRBD2	TRBV3-1/TRBV3-2	.	TRBJ2-1	TGTGCCAGCAGCCACCGCTCGGGACTAGCGGGGAGCTCCTACAATGAGCAGTTCTTC	CASSHRSGLAGSSYNEQFF
.	TRBV19	.	TRBJ2-1	TGTGCCAGTAGTATAGCGTACAGGGAAGGTGAGCAGTTCTTC	CASSIAYREGEQFF
TRBD2	TRBV5-1	.	TRBJ2-7	TGCGCCAGCAGCTTGGGAGGTTTACTAGCGGGATGGTCCTACGAGCAGTACTTC	CASSLGGLLAGWSYEQYF
TRBD1	TRBV4-3	.	TRBJ1-2	TGCGCCAGCAGCCAAGATGCAGGGGGCCGCTATGGCTACACCTTC	CASSQDAGGRYGYTF
.	TRBV24-1	few	TRBJ1-1	TGTGCCACCGCAGAAGGGGGGGCGAACACTGAAGCTTTCTTT	CATAEGGANTEAFF
TRBD2	TRBV6-6	.	TRBJ2-5	TGTGCCAGCACCGGACTAGCGGGAGGGCCGGGAGAGACCCAGTACTTC	CASTGLAGGPGETQYF
TRBD2	TRBV7-9	.	TRBJ2-3	TGTGCCAGCAGCTTAGGGTCTAGCGGGAGCACAGATACGCAGTATTTT	CASSLGSSGSTDTQYF
TRBD1	TRBV28	.	TRBJ1-5	TGTGCCAGCAGTTTAACCCCCCCAGACAGGGGTATTAAGCCCCAGCATTTT	CASSLTPPDRGIKPQHF
.	TRBV21-1	.	TRBJ1-6	TGTGCCAGCAGCAAACGGGGATTTCCTAATTCACCCCTCCACTTT	CASSKRGFPNSPLHF
TRBD2	TRBV5-1	.	TRBJ2-7	TGCGCCAGCAGCTTGTCTAGCGGGAGTGGGACCTACGAGCAGTACTTC	CASSLSSGSGTYEQYF
.	TRBV3-1/TRBV3-2	.	TRBJ2-3	TGTGCCAGCAGCCAAGAACCAGGGGCTAAAACAGATACGCAGTATTTT	CASSQEPGAKTDTQYF
.	TRBV30	.	TRBJ1-5	TGTGCCTGGAGCAGAGGGAGCAATCAGCCCCAGCATTTT	CAWSRGSNQPQHF
TRBD1	TRBV9	few	TRBJ1-5	TGTGCCAGCAGCCTCGGGACAGCTGATCAGCCCCAGCATTTT	CASSLGTADQPQHF
.	TRBV4-3	.	TRBJ1-1	TGCGCCAGCAGCCAAGATTTGGAGGCAGGTTGGGGAGCTTTCTTT	CASSQDLEAGWGAFF
.	TRBV9	.	TRBJ2-1	TGTGCCAGCAGCGCGAGGCTAAGCTCCTACAATGAGCAGTTCTTC	CASSARLSSYNEQFF
.	TRBV30	.	TRBJ1-6	TGTGCCTGGAGTGTACTAGAATCACCCCTCCACTTT	CAWSVLESPLHF
TRBD2	TRBV6-5	.	TRBJ2-1	TGTGCCAGCAGTTACCCCGGGACTAGCGGGGACAATGAGCAGTTCTTC	CASSYPGTSGDNEQFF
TRBD1	TRBV6-5	.	TRBJ2-2	TGTGCCACTTCACAGGGGGCGCGGACCGGGGAGCTGTTTTTT	CATSQGARTGELFF
.	TRBV5-5	.	TRBJ1-1	TGTGCCAGCAGCTTCAAGACGGACTCCCTCCAGGGGGCTTTCTTT	CASSFKTDSLQGAFF
.	TRBV6-5	.	TRBJ2-3	TGTGCCAGCAGTTTTTCGCGACTTCGCACAGATACGCAGTATTTT	CASSFSRLRTDTQYF
.	TRBV11-2	.	TRBJ2-6	TGTGCCAGCAGCTTAGAGGAGGGGGGGCTCTCTCTCGGGGCCAACGTCCTGACTTTC	CASSLEEGGLSLGANVLTF
.	TRBV28	few	TRBJ2-1	TGTGCCAGCAGTTCAGCAGGTCGTTTGCAGGATGAGCAGTTCTTC	CASSSAGRLQDEQFF
.	TRBV5-5	.	TRBJ2-6	TGTGCCAGCAGCCTGTGGGGGGGCGGCTCTGGGGCCAACGTCCTGACTTTC	CASSLWGGGSGANVLTF
.	TRBV27	.	TRBJ1-5	TGTGCCAGCAGTCCCGGACAGCCAAATCAGCCCCAGCATTTT	CASSPGQPNQPQHF
TRBD1	TRBV11-2	.	TRBJ2-5	TGTGCCAGCAGCCTATCGACAGGGCTGGAGACCCAGTACTTC	CASSLSTGLETQYF
TRBD1	TRBV12-3/TRBV12-4	.	TRBJ1-2	TGTGCCAGCAGTCGGGACAGTGGGGGCTACACCTTC	CASSRDSGGYTF
TRBD1	TRBV28	.	TRBJ1-1	TGTGCCAGCAGTCCACAGGGGATGGGGAACACTGAAGCTTTCTTT	CASSPQGMGNTEAFF
TRBD1	TRBV12-3/TRBV12-4	few	TRBJ1-2	TGTGCCAGCACCTCTGACAGGGCAGGAGGCTACACCTTC	CASTSDRAGGYTF
TRBD1	TRBV4-1	.	TRBJ1-2	TGCGCCAGCAGCCGAGACAGGGGGGACTATGGCTACACCTTC	CASSRDRGDYGYTF